This T cell receptor (beta chain) was recovered during a study of blood T cell repertoires in COVID-19. About the study: Two negative PCRs, clearance, or symptom resolution characterized the recovered Cohort 3 donors.

Germline V gives CDR1 MNHEY, CDR2 SVGAGI. The CDR3 loop spans 14 amino acids. Trimming shortened V by 7 bases and J by 6 bases, and 16 bases separated the two germline ends. The study recruited people aged roughly 18 to 95 years across more than 20 US areas. As originally analysed: Reference gene primer amplification gave nucleated cell count estimates. Sequencing was performed with immunoSEQ multiplex PCR; in TCRdb, only in-frame clones are kept and a portion is missing. V and J calls and clone size are as listed in that table; D and trimming were resolved from the DNA. This table has fewer than 250,000 clones, over 75% appearing once.

The chain combines TRBV6-5 with TRBJ1-5; tentative D call: TRBD1 (5 bases). The sequencing input was PBMCs or T cells enriched from blood (not recorded which). The sequence was collected from a man under 40 in a cohort exposed to, infected with or recovered from COVID-19 (not recorded which). CDR3 region: CASNPTGRAQPQHF. The CDR3 DNA reads TGTGCCAGCAATCCAACAGGCCGCGCTCAGCCCCAGCATTTT.